These 29 T cell receptor beta chains were sequenced from one sample in a study of blood T cell repertoires in COVID-19. Profiling relied on immunoSEQ multiplex PCR, and the TCRdb table lists in-frame clones only, not all of them. The repertoire holds 200,000 or so clones, approximately 82% seen once, with 13% in the top ten. The sample consisted of peripheral blood. The origin of the receptors is a human donor in a cohort sampled during active COVID-19.

The chain links TRBV19 to TRBJ2-7, with D possibly matching TRBD2 (6 bases). The V gene lost 5 bases and the J gene lost 2 bases, with 13 bases spanning the gap. CDR1 is LNHDA and CDR2 is SQIVND in the germline V gene (reference sequence). CDR3 length: 14 residues. This CDR3 is CASSFGGSPYEQYF. DNA of the CDR3: TGTGCCAGTAGTTTTGGGGGGAGCCCCTACGAGCAGTACTTC.

A single count supports this clone. V gene TRBV4-1 combines with J gene TRBJ2-2, with 8 nucleotides matching TRBD1. In germline, CDR1 is MGHRA, CDR2 YSYEKL. The length of the CDR3 is 15 residues. Trimming at V came to 6 bases and at J to 4 bases, leaving 7 bases not matched to a gene. The CDR3 coding sequence is TGCGCCAGCAGACGAGGACAGGGAGGCACCGGGGAGCTGTTTTTT. This codes for CASRRGQGGTGELFF.

The chain couples TRBV7-8 to TRBJ2-7, with TRBD1 matching over 10 bases. There are 15 residues in the CDR3. CDR1 is SGHVS, CDR2 FQNEAQ, per germline. The trim removed 3 bases at V and 6 bases at J, leaving 8 bases unmatched. CDR3: CASSFGGTGDPEQYF. The CDR3 DNA sequence: TGTGCCAGCAGCTTTGGGGGGACAGGGGATCCCGAGCAGTACTTC. Variable domain in full (rest from reference TRBV7-8 and TRBJ2-7): GAGVSQSPRYKVAKRGQDVALRCDPISGHVSLFWYQQALGQGPEFLTYFQNEAQLDKSGLPSDRFFAERPEGSVSTLKIQRTQQEDSAVYLCASSFGGTGDPEQYFGPGTRLTVT.

The V gene is TRBV5-1, the J gene TRBJ1-1; D is unresolved. The CDR3 runs 16 residues. V was pared by 4 bases and J by 2 bases, with 18 bases between. Germline V gives CDR1 SGHRS, CDR2 YFSETQ. CDR3 in amino acids: CASSPGGVRANTEAFF. In DNA, the CDR3 is TGCGCCAGCAGCCCTGGAGGTGTCAGAGCCAACACTGAAGCTTTCTTT. Full variable domain (missing parts from reference TRBV5-1 and TRBJ1-1): KAGVTQTPRYLIKTRGQQVTLSCSPISGHRSVSWYQQTPGQGLQFLFEYFSETQRNKGNFPGRFSGRQFSNSRSEMNVSTLELGDSALYLCASSPGGVRANTEAFFGQGTRLTVV.

V gene TRBV19 combines with J gene TRBJ2-2; TRBD1 is a possible D gene (6 bases). Germline V gives CDR1 LNHDA, CDR2 SQIVND (reference sequence). The length of the CDR3 is 13 residues. The V end lost 10 bases, the J end lost 2 bases, and 11 bases lay between the germline ends. CDR3 sequence: CATGDHNTGELFF. In nucleotides, the CDR3 is TGTGCCACAGGGGATCATAACACCGGGGAGCTGTTTTTT.

The genes are TRBV19 and TRBJ2-1; 13 bases match TRBD2. Germline trimming cut 3 bases from V and 9 bases from J; bases unmatched to any gene: 8. There are 16 residues in the CDR3. Germline loops: CDR1 LNHDA, CDR2 SQIVND (reference sequence). The DNA for the CDR3 is TGTGCCAGTAGTATGAGGACTAGCGGGGGCGGTACTGAGCAGTTCTTC. This gives the protein CASSMRTSGGGTEQFF. The variable domain in full, with the rest retrieved from reference TRBV19 and TRBJ2-1, is DGGITQSPKYLFRKEGQNVTLSCEQNLNHDAMYWYRQDPGQGLRLIYYSQIVNDFQKGDIAEGYSVSREKKESFPLTVTSAQKNPTAFYLCASSMRTSGGGTEQFFGPGTRLTVL.

V usage is TRBV28 and J usage is TRBJ2-3; 8 bases line up with TRBD1. Germline trimming cut 2 bases from V and 3 bases from J; bases unmatched to any gene: 7. The V gene's germline CDR1 is MDHEN and CDR2 SYDVKM. The CDR3 sequence is 16 residues long. As DNA, the CDR3 is TGTGCCAGCAGTTTAGGAGGGACAGGCTGGACAGATACGCAGTATTTT. This gives the protein CASSLGGTGWTDTQYF.

The chain carries TRBV4-1 and TRBJ1-2, with D unresolved. CDR1 and CDR2 (germline): MGHRA, YSYEKL. V shed 1 base and J shed 0 bases, with 15 bases lying between them. CDR3 length: 17 amino acids. The CDR3 reads CASSQVLRRPPNYGYTF. In nucleotides, the CDR3 is TGCGCCAGCAGCCAAGTCCTAAGGCGGCCGCCTAACTATGGCTACACCTTC.

This sequence joins TRBV19 and TRBJ2-7; D is possibly TRBD2 (6 bases). V shed 6 bases and J shed 3 bases, with 15 bases lying between them. The CDR3 consists of 14 residues. CDR1 is LNHDA, CDR2 SQIVND, per germline (reference sequence). CDR3 coding DNA: TGTGCCAGTAGCCGTACTCGGCGGGACTACGAGCAGTACTTC. It is translated as CASSRTRRDYEQYF.

CDR3 sequence reads: CASSRAGGQGAAEAFF. In DNA form, the CDR3 reads TGTGCCAGCAGCCGCGCGGGAGGACAGGGGGCGGCTGAAGCTTTCTTT. This sequence joins TRBV2 and TRBJ1-1; the match to TRBD1 covers 11 bases. The V gene's germline CDR1 is SNHLY and CDR2 FYNNEI. Trimming cost V 6 bases and J 6 bases; bases outside gene matches: 12. This CDR3 spans 16 amino acids.

J is TRBJ1-2 and V is TRBV3-1 (or the pseudogene TRBV3-2); the match to TRBD1 covers 12 bases. Germline values: CDR1 LGHDT, CDR2 YNNKEL (reference sequence). With V trimmed by 4 bases and J by 8 bases, 5 bases remained unmatched. This CDR3 region has 14 residues. CDR3 sequence reads: CASSRGTGGRGYTF. The DNA of the CDR3 is TGTGCCAGCAGCCGAGGGACAGGGGGCAGAGGCTACACCTTC.

The V call is TRBV30, the J call TRBJ1-1; 8 bases are shared with TRBD1. The length of the CDR3 is 15 residues. Looked up from germline, CDR1 is GTSNPN and CDR2 is SVGIG (reference sequence). The junction had 12 bases not matched to a gene; V was cut back by 4 bases and J by 5 bases. The CDR3 DNA reads TGTGCCTGGACCTACCCCGGACAGGGAAGGACTGAAGCTTTCTTT. It specifies CAWTYPGQGRTEAFF.

This chain connects TRBV25-1 to TRBJ2-5; 10 nucleotides align to TRBD1. Per the germline V gene, CDR1 is MGHDK and CDR2 is SYGVNS. There are 13 residues in the CDR3. V was pared by 6 bases and J by 2 bases, with 0 bases of the junction left unmatched. CDR3 DNA: TGTGCCAGCAGGGACAGGGGGCAAGAGACCCAGTACTTC. Encoded protein: CASRDRGQETQYF.

Comment on this clone: Other DNA sequences from this sample encode an identical CDR3 as well. The genes are TRBV5-1 and TRBJ2-5; TRBD2 agrees at 9 bases. V gave up 2 bases and J gave up 4 bases; unmatched junction bases: 6. The CDR3 consists of 15 residues. The V gene's germline CDR1 is SGHRS and CDR2 YFSETQ. The CDR3 here is CASSFPGAGGETQYF. As DNA, the CDR3 is TGCGCCAGCAGCTTCCCGGGAGCGGGAGGAGAGACCCAGTACTTC.

The gene calls are TRBV7-9 and TRBJ2-7, with 13 bases lining up with TRBD2. The CDR3 extends over 14 amino acids. J was trimmed by 6 bases and V by 6 bases; bases with no gene match: 5. Germline V gene lookup returns CDR1 SEHNR and CDR2 FQNEAQ (reference sequence). The CDR3 loop is CASRSGLAGVEQYF. In nucleotides, the CDR3 is TGTGCCAGCAGAAGCGGACTAGCGGGAGTCGAGCAGTACTTC.

The V call is TRBV11-3, the J call TRBJ2-2; 11 nucleotides align to TRBD2. The germline gives CDR1 SGHNT, CDR2 YENEEA. This CDR3 is built from 16 residues. The V and J ends lost 4 bases and 0 bases, in that order; junction bases with no gene match: 1. The CDR3 sequence is CASSSGLAANTGELFF. In nucleotides, the CDR3 is TGTGCCAGCAGCTCGGGACTAGCGGCGAACACCGGGGAGCTGTTTTTT.

This chain joins TRBV28 and TRBJ2-3; TRBD2 agrees at 8 bases. V lost 0 bases and J lost 1; bases outside the gene matches: 0. The germline V gene has CDR1 MDHEN and CDR2 SYDVKM. The CDR3 runs 15 residues. CDR3 loop: CASSLWREGTDTQYF. DNA for the CDR3: TGTGCCAGCAGTTTATGGCGGGAGGGCACAGATACGCAGTATTTT. The full variable domain, its missing parts supplied by reference TRBV28 and TRBJ2-3, is DVKVTQSSRYLVKRTGEKVFLECVQDMDHENMFWYRQDPGLGLRLIYFSYDVKMKEKGDIPEGYSVSREKKERFSLILESASTNQTSMYLCASSLWREGTDTQYFGPGTRLTVL.

The rearrangement uses TRBV20-1 and TRBJ2-1; the match to TRBD2 covers 7 bases. Germline V gene data show CDR1 as DFQATT and CDR2 as SNEGSKA (reference sequence). V was pared by 3 bases and J by 3 bases, with 8 bases of the junction left unmatched. This CDR3 is built from 15 residues. CDR3 sequence reads: CSASSYGRIYNEQFF. The DNA of the CDR3 is TGCAGTGCTAGTTCATACGGGAGGATCTACAATGAGCAGTTCTTC.

This clone was detected once. The rearrangement joins TRBV19 to TRBJ2-7; D not resolved. The V end was cut by 10 bases, the J end by 1 base, with 14 bases between. Germline-derived CDR1 and CDR2 are LNHDA and SQIVND (reference sequence). The CDR3 consists of 13 residues. The CDR3 nucleotides are TGTGCCACGGTCGGGTCTCGTTCCTACGAGCAGTACTTC. It encodes CATVGSRSYEQYF.

The chain combines TRBV2 with TRBJ2-5, with D hard to call. From germline, CDR1 is SNHLY and CDR2 FYNNEI. The CDR3 has 13 residues. Deletions cut 4 bases from V and 5 bases from J, with 11 bases between. The CDR3 coding sequence is TGTGCCAGCAGTGGGGCAGCCCCGGAGACCCAGTACTTC. It translates to CASSGAAPETQYF.

The V call is TRBV7-2, the J call TRBJ1-3, with unresolved D. The germline CDR1 and CDR2 sequences are SGHTA and FQGNSA. The CDR3 extends over 16 amino acids. With 5 bases removed from V and 4 bases from J, the gap between germline ends came to 18 bases. CDR3 in DNA: TGTGCCAGCAGCCCCCAATCGACCTCGGAGGGAAACACCATATATTTT. The encoded protein is CASSPQSTSEGNTIYF.

The rearrangement uses TRBV1 and TRBJ2-5; the table's D call of TRBD2 was not tested on the DNA. TRBV1 is labeled a pseudogene. There are 15 residues in the CDR3. DNA for the CDR3: TGCACCAGCAGCCAAGTTCTAGCGGGATATGAGACCCAGTACTTC. This codes for CTSSQVLAGYETQYF.

The chain uses TRBV5-1 and TRBJ2-1; 9 bases line up with TRBD2. Unmatched junction bases numbered 15, after V lost 4 bases and J lost 4 bases. Germline V gene sequence: CDR1 SGHRS, CDR2 YFSETQ. The CDR3 has 18 residues. CDR3 sequence (DNA): TGCGCCAGCAGCGGGGGCAAGGGTAGCGGGAGACCTTACAATGAGCAGTTCTTC. This translates into CASSGGKGSGRPYNEQFF.

The count of this clone is one. The chain recombines TRBV30 with TRBJ2-7, with D unclear. V was pared by 2 bases and J by 1 base, with 6 bases between. This CDR3 has 12 amino acids. In germline, CDR1 is GTSNPN, CDR2 SVGIG (reference sequence). The CDR3, as DNA: TGTGCCTGGAGTAGCCATTCCTACGAGCAGTACTTC. Protein: CAWSSHSYEQYF.

The chain is built from TRBV5-6 and TRBJ1-4; 8 nucleotides align to TRBD1. J gave up 7 bases and V 4 bases, and 6 bases lay outside the gene matches. The CDR3 sequence is 14 residues long. Germline V gene data show CDR1 as SGHDT and CDR2 as YYEEEE. CDR3 DNA sequence: TGTGCCAGCAGCGAGACAGGGGTTGGTGAAAAACTGTTTTTT. Translation gives CASSETGVGEKLFF.

The chain couples TRBV25-1 to TRBJ1-2; D not certain. CDR1 and CDR2 from the germline V gene are MGHDK and SYGVNS. The CDR3 covers 13 residues. V lost 3 bases and J lost 2, with 7 bases in between. The CDR3: CASSDGGNYGYTF. Written as DNA, the CDR3 is TGTGCCAGCAGTGATGGAGGGAACTATGGCTACACCTTC.

The chain combines TRBV7-8 with TRBJ2-7, with 8 positions matching TRBD2. Germline V gene data show CDR1 as SGHVS and CDR2 as FQNEAQ. The CDR3 contains 14 residues. Losses at the gene ends were 2 bases for V and 3 bases for J; bases not matched to a gene: 3. CDR3 coding DNA: TGTGCCAGCAGCTTACGGGAGGGGGTCTACGAGCAGTACTTC. Encoded protein: CASSLREGVYEQYF.

The chain has TRBV5-6 and TRBJ1-4, with TRBD1 matching over 7 bases. This CDR3 region has 16 residues. From germline, CDR1 is SGHDT and CDR2 YYEEEE. Germline trimming cut 4 bases from V and 3 bases from J; bases unmatched to any gene: 9. The CDR3 protein is CASSATGVLANEKLFF. DNA of the CDR3: TGTGCCAGCAGCGCCACAGGGGTTTTGGCTAATGAAAAACTGTTTTTT.

This clone is medium-sized by share. V gene TRBV7-2 combines with J gene TRBJ2-7; 8 positions agree with TRBD1. The germline gives CDR1 SGHTA, CDR2 FQGNSA. V lost 7 bases to trimming and J lost 5 bases; unmatched junction nucleotides: 10. The CDR3 contains 14 residues. CDR3 in DNA: TGTGCCAGCACCCATCCGGACAGGGCCAACGAGCAGTACTTC. Its translation is CASTHPDRANEQYF. Supplemented by reference TRBV7-2 and TRBJ2-7, the full variable domain reads GAGVSQSPSNKVTEKGKDVELRCDPISGHTALYWYRQSLGQGLEFLIYFQGNSAPDKSGLPSDRFSAERTGGSVSTLTIQRTQQEDSAVYLCASTHPDRANEQYFGPGTRLTVT.